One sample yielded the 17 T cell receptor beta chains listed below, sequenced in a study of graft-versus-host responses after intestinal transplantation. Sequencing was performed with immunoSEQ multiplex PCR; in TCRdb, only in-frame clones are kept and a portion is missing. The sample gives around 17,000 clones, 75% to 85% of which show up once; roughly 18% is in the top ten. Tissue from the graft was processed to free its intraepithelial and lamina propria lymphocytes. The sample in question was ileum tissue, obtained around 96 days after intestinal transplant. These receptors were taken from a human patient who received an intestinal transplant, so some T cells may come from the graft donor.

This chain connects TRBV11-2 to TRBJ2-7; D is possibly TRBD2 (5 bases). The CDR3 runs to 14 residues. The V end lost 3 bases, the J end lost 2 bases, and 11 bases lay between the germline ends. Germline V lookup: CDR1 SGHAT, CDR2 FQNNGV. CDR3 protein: CASSFGLSAYEQYF. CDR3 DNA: TGTGCCAGCAGCTTCGGACTCTCCGCCTACGAGCAGTACTTC.

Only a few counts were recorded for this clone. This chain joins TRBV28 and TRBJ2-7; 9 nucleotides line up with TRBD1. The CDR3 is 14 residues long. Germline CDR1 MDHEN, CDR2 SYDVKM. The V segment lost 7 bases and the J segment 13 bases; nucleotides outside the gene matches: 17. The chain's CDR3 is CASTPGQGSLRAYF. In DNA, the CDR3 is TGTGCCAGCACACCGGGACAGGGTTCCCTACGAGCATACTTC.

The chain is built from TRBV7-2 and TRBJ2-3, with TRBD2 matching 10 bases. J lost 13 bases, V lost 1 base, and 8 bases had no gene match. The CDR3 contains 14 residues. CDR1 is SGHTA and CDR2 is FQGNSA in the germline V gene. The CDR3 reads CASSLVTSGTPKYF. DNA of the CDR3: TGTGCCAGCAGCTTAGTTACTAGCGGGACTCCGAAGTATTTT.

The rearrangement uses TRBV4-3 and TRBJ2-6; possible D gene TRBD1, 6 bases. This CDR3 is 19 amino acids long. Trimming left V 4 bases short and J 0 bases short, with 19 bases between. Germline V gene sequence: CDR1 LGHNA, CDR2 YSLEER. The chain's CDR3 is CASSPSGGQKTSGANVLTF. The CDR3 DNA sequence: TGCGCCAGCAGCCCTTCCGGCGGACAGAAAACCTCTGGGGCCAACGTCCTGACTTTC.

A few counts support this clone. The CDR3 sequence: CASSKNPGLATRGPGSEQFF. In nucleotides, the CDR3 is TGTGCCAGCAGCAAAAATCCAGGACTAGCCACCCGCGGGCCCGGCAGTGAGCAGTTCTTC. V usage is TRBV21-1 and J usage is TRBJ2-1; TRBD2 is the table's D call and was not checked against the DNA. TRBV21-1 is a pseudogene segment. The CDR3 consists of 20 residues.

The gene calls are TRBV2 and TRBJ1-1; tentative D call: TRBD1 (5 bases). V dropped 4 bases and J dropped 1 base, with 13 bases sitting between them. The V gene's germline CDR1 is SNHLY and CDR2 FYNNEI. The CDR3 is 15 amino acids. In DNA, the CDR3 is TGTGCCAGCAGTGGGTACTGGGGCCGGAACACTGAAGCTTTCTTT. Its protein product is CASSGYWGRNTEAFF. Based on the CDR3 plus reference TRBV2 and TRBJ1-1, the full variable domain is EPEVTQTPSHQVTQMGQEVILRCVPISNHLYFYWYRQILGQKVEFLVSFYNNEISEKSEIFDDQFSVERPDGSNFTLKIRSTKLEDSAMYFCASSGYWGRNTEAFFGQGTRLTVV.

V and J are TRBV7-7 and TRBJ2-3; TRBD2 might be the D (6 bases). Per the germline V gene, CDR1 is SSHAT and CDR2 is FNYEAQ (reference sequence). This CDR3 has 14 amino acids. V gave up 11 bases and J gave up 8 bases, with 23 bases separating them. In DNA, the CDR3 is TGTGCCTTGATCCCGGGACTCGGGTTATGTACGCAGTATTTT. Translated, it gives CALIPGLGLCTQYF.

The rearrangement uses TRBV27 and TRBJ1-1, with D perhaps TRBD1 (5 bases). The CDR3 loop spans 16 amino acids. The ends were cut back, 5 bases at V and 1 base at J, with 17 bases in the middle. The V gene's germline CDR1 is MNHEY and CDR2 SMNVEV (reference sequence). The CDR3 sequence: CASSPEWDGTNTEAFF. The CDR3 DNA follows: TGTGCCAGCAGTCCCGAATGGGACGGAACGAACACTGAAGCTTTCTTT.

The CDR3 is CASSLSLAGGRTQYF. DNA of the CDR3: TGTGCCAGCAGTTTATCGCTAGCGGGAGGGCGGACCCAGTACTTC. The chain is built from TRBV27 and TRBJ2-5, with 12 bases fitting TRBD2. The germline V gene encodes CDR1 MNHEY and CDR2 SMNVEV (reference sequence). This CDR3 contains 15 residues. The junction had 3 bases not matched to a gene; V was cut back by 0 bases and J by 7 bases.

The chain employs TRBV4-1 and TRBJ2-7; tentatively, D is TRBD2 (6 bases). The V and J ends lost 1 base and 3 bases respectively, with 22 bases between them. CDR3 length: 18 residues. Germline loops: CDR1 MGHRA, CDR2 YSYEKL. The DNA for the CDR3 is TGCGCCAGCAGCCAAGGTAGGCGGGGAATTGGCGGCAACTACGAGCAGTACTTC. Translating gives CASSQGRRGIGGNYEQYF.

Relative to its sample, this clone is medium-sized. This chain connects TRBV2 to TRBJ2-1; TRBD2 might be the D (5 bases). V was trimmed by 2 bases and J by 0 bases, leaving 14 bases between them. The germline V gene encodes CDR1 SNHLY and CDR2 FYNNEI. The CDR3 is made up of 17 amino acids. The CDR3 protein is CASSESSGFSSYNEQFF. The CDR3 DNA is TGTGCCAGCAGTGAATCCTCGGGGTTCAGCTCCTACAATGAGCAGTTCTTC.

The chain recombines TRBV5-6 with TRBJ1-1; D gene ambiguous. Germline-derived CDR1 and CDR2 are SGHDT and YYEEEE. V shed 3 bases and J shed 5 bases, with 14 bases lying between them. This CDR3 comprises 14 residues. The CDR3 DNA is TGTGCCAGCAGCTCCATTACAGAGAGGACTGAAGCTTTCTTT. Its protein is CASSSITERTEAFF.

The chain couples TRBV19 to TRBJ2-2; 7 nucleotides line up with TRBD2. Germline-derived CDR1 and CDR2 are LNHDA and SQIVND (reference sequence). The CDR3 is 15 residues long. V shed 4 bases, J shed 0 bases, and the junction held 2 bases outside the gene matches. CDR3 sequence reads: CASSTLAANTGELFF. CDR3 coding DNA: TGTGCCAGTAGTACCCTAGCGGCGAACACCGGGGAGCTGTTTTTT.

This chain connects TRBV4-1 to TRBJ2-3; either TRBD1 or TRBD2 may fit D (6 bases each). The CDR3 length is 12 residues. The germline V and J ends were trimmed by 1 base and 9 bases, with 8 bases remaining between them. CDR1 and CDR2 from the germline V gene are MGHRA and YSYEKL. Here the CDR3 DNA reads TGCGCCAGCAGCCAAGGGAGGGGGACGCAGTATTTT. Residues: CASSQGRGTQYF.

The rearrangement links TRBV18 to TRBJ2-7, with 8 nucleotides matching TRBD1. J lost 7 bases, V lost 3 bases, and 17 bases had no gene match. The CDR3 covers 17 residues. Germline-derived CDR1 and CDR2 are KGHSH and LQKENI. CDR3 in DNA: TGTGCCAGCTCACCCCCCACGCTATCCCAGGGGGCGCGGGAGCAGTACTTC. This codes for CASSPPTLSQGAREQYF.

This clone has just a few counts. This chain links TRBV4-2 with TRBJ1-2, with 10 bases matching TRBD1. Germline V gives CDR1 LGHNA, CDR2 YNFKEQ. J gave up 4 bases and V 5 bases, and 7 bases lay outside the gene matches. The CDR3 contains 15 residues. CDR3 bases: TGTGCCAGCAGCTTAGCCGGGACAGGGGTCTATGGCTACACCTTC. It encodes CASSLAGTGVYGYTF.

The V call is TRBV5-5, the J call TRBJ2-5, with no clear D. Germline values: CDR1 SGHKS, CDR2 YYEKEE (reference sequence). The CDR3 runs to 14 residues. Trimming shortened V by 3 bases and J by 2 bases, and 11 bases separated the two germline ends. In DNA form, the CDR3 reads TGTGCCAGCAGCTCCGACACCTATCAAGAGACCCAGTACTTC. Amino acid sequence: CASSSDTYQETQYF. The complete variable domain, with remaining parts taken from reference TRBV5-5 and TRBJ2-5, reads DAGVTQSPTHLIKTRGQQVTLRCSPISGHKSVSWYQQVLGQGPQFIFQYYEKEERGRGNFPDRFSARQFPNYSSELNVNALLLGDSALYLCASSSDTYQETQYFGPGTRLLVL.